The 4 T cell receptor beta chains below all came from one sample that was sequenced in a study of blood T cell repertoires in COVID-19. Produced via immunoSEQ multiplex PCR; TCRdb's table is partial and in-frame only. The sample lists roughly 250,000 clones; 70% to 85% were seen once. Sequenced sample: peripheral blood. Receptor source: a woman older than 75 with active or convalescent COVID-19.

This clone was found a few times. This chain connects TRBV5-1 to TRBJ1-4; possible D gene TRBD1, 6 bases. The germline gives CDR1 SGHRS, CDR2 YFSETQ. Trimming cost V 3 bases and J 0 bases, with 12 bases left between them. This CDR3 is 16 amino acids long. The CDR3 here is CASSSGQSSTNEKLFF. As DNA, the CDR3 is TGCGCCAGCAGCTCCGGACAGAGCTCAACTAATGAAAAACTGTTTTTT.

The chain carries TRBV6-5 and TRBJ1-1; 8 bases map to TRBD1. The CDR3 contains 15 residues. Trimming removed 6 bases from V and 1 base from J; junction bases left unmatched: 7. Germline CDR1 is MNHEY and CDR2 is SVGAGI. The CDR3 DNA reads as TGTGCCAGCAGCCAAACAGGGGGTGGGAACACTGAAGCTTTCTTT. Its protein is CASSQTGGGNTEAFF.

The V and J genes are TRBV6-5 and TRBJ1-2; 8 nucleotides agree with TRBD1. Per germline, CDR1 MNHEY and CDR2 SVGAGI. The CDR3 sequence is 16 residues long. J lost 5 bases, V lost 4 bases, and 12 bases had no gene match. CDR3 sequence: CASSFTTGDWRYGYTF. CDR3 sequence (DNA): TGTGCCAGCAGTTTCACGACAGGGGATTGGAGATATGGCTACACCTTC.

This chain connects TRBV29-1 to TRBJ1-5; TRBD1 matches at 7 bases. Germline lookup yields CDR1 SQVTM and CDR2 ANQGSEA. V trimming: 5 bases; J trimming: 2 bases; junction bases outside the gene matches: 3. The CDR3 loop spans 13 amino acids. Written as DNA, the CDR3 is TGCAGCGTTCTAACAGGGGGCAATCAGCCCCAGCATTTT. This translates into CSVLTGGNQPQHF.